This entry lists 23 T cell receptor beta chains sequenced from one sample in a study of technical replicates of blood from four donors. Here immunoSEQ multiplex PCR was the method, and the copy in TCRdb shows in-frame clones only, minus some. Of more than 65,000 clones in the sample, 80% to 90% are singletons; the top ten hold roughly 4%. Input material: PBMCs. These receptors came from a human donor in good health. Some clones in this sample may be carry-over from other donors' samples.

The gene calls are TRBV27 and TRBJ1-4; a possible D gene is TRBD1 (6 bases). Trimming pared 6 bases from V and 3 bases from J, leaving 17 bases between. Germline loops: CDR1 MNHEY, CDR2 SMNVEV (reference sequence). The CDR3 length is 16 residues. CDR3 sequence reads: CASRGNYRASNEKLFF. For the CDR3, the DNA is TGTGCCAGCAGGGGAAACTACAGGGCCTCTAATGAAAAACTGTTTTTT. The whole variable domain, filled in from reference TRBV27 and TRBJ1-4, reads EAQVTQNPRYLITVTGKKLTVTCSQNMNHEYMSWYRQDPGLGLRQIYYSMNVEVTDKGDVPEGYKVSRKEKRNFPLILESPSPNQTSLYFCASRGNYRASNEKLFFGSGTQLSVL.

The V and J genes are TRBV30 and TRBJ1-3; D perhaps matches TRBD1 (5 bases). Germline CDR1 reads GTSNPN; CDR2 reads SVGIG (reference sequence). This CDR3 is built from 13 residues. V was pared by 5 bases and J by 2 bases, with 10 bases between. In DNA, the CDR3 is TGTGCCTGGGCCCAGGGCGCTGGAAACACCATATATTTT. Translated: CAWAQGAGNTIYF.

This clone was detected once. CDR3 protein: CASSSEAGANNEQFF. CDR3 sequence (DNA): TGTGCCAGCAGCTCAGAAGCGGGGGCTAACAATGAGCAGTTCTTC. The chain carries TRBV7-2 and TRBJ2-1; TRBD2 aligns across 8 bases. Germline CDR1 is SGHTA and CDR2 is FQGNSA. This CDR3 region has 15 residues. V shed 4 bases and J 5 bases; nucleotides not matched to a gene: 7.

The count of this clone is one. The rearrangement uses TRBV5-1 and TRBJ2-7, with 9 positions matching TRBD2. The V and J ends lost 0 bases and 3 bases, in that order; junction bases with no gene match: 4. The CDR3 totals 15 residues. Germline CDR1 reads SGHRS; CDR2 reads YFSETQ. The CDR3 DNA reads TGCGCCAGCAGCTTGGCCCTAGCGGGAAGCTACGAGCAGTACTTC. Translating it yields CASSLALAGSYEQYF.

The J gene is TRBJ1-5, the V gene TRBV4-1, with a weak D call TRBD1 (5 bases). The CDR3 contains 14 residues. Per germline, CDR1 MGHRA and CDR2 YSYEKL. Between the trimmed V and J ends, which lost 3 bases and 0 bases, there was a span of 6 bases. CDR3 coding DNA: TGCGCCAGCAGCCAGCAGGGTAGCAATCAGCCCCAGCATTTT. Its translation is CASSQQGSNQPQHF.

V is TRBV23-1 and J is TRBJ2-7; perhaps TRBD1 as D (6 bases). TRBV23-1 is placed among ORFs of uncertain function. The ends were cut back, 4 bases at V and 2 bases at J, with 12 bases in the middle. The CDR3 covers 14 residues. CDR3 sequence (DNA): TGCGCCAGCAGTCCTCCGACAGGAACCTACGAGCAGTACTTC. It codes for CASSPPTGTYEQYF.

The V and J genes are TRBV9 and TRBJ2-2; maybe TRBD1 (6 bases). Germline lookup yields CDR1 SGDLS and CDR2 YYNGEE. This CDR3 is 15 amino acids long. V lost 4 bases and J lost 1, with 11 bases in between. The chain's CDR3 is CASSLETGNTGELFF. The CDR3 DNA sequence: TGTGCCAGCAGCCTGGAGACAGGGAACACCGGGGAGCTGTTTTTT.

The J gene is TRBJ1-3, the V gene TRBV19; the match to TRBD1 covers 8 bases. The V and J ends lost 7 bases and 7 bases, in that order; junction bases with no gene match: 9. CDR3 length: 14 residues. Germline assignment: CDR1 LNHDA and CDR2 SQIVND (reference sequence). DNA for the CDR3: TGTGCCAGTATCCCCCAGGGGGCCGGGAACACCATATATTTT. Translated, it gives CASIPQGAGNTIYF.

V gene TRBV29-1 combines with J gene TRBJ1-5, with TRBD1 as a possible D gene (6 bases). Trimming cost V 6 bases and J 7 bases, with 16 bases left between them. The length of the CDR3 is 13 residues. Germline loops: CDR1 SQVTM, CDR2 ANQGSEA. The CDR3, as DNA: TGCAGCGTCCTTGGGGGGGCTGGACAGCCCCAGCATTTT. Translating it yields CSVLGGAGQPQHF.

The gene calls are TRBV4-2 and TRBJ2-1; TRBD2 matches 13 bases. CDR1 is LGHNA, CDR2 YNFKEQ, per germline. Trimming cost V 3 bases and J 5 bases; bases outside gene matches: 4. CDR3 length: 16 amino acids. CDR3 amino acids: CASSQALAGGDNEQFF. The CDR3 DNA follows: TGTGCCAGCAGCCAGGCACTAGCGGGAGGGGACAATGAGCAGTTCTTC.

V is TRBV9 and J is TRBJ2-2, with a possible D match to TRBD1 (6 bases). Deletions cut 5 bases from V and 1 base from J, with 9 bases between. The CDR3 runs 14 residues. Germline CDR1 is SGDLS and CDR2 is YYNGEE. The CDR3 DNA follows: TGTGCCAGCAGGCAACAGGGGAACACCGGGGAGCTGTTTTTT. Translation: CASRQQGNTGELFF.

This chain connects TRBV2 to TRBJ2-5, with 12 bases aligning to TRBD1. This CDR3 has 14 amino acids. Germline V lookup: CDR1 SNHLY, CDR2 FYNNEI. V lost 6 bases to trimming and J lost 11 bases; unmatched junction nucleotides: 10. CDR3 coding DNA: TGTGCCAGCAGGACCGGGACAGGGGGCCTGGGGCAGTACTTC. Protein product: CASRTGTGGLGQYF.

The genes are TRBV11-2 and TRBJ2-3; 7 bases are a match to TRBD2. The CDR3 covers 14 residues. The V and J ends lost 3 bases and 2 bases, in that order; junction bases with no gene match: 2. Germline V gene lookup returns CDR1 SGHAT and CDR2 FQNNGV. The CDR3 DNA sequence: TGTGCCAGCAGCTTTCTAGCGGCCACAGATACGCAGTATTTT. Encoded protein: CASSFLAATDTQYF.

This clone appeared a few times. The chain carries TRBV7-9 and TRBJ1-1; no reliable D call. Germline V CDR1 and CDR2: SEHNR, FQNEAQ (reference sequence). The CDR3 is 12 residues long. Trimming removed 5 bases at V and 11 bases at J, with 15 bases between. This chain's CDR3 is CASSPPVREAFF. Written as DNA, the CDR3 is TGTGCCAGCAGCCCGCCCGTTAGGGAGGCTTTCTTT.

J is TRBJ2-2 and V is TRBV5-8, with a weak D call TRBD2 (5 bases). The germline V gene encodes CDR1 SGHTS and CDR2 YDEGEE. V was trimmed by 4 bases and J by 6 bases, leaving 13 bases between them. The CDR3 spans 14 residues. In DNA form, the CDR3 reads TGTGCCAGCAGCCTTACTACTAGGGCCGGGGAGCTGTTTTTT. Its translation is CASSLTTRAGELFF.

This clone appeared a few times. V gene TRBV5-1 combines with J gene TRBJ1-1, with D possibly being TRBD1 (6 bases). The ends were cut back, 1 base at V and 0 bases at J, with 10 bases in the middle. The CDR3 is 15 residues long. Germline V lookup: CDR1 SGHRS, CDR2 YFSETQ. The DNA for the CDR3 is TGCGCCAGCAGCTTGACAGGGACTATGAACACTGAAGCTTTCTTT. Amino acid sequence: CASSLTGTMNTEAFF.

The chain recombines TRBV7-9 with TRBJ2-1; 12 nucleotides line up with TRBD2. Germline CDR1 is SEHNR and CDR2 is FQNEAQ (reference sequence). The J segment lost 8 bases and the V segment lost 5 bases, leaving 10 bases of the junction unmatched. The CDR3 consists of 16 residues. The CDR3 is CASSRLAGEGSDEQFF. CDR3 coding DNA: TGTGCCAGCAGCCGACTAGCGGGAGAGGGTAGCGATGAGCAGTTCTTC.

V gene TRBV7-2 combines with J gene TRBJ2-7; 8 positions agree with TRBD2. With 3 bases clipped from V and 3 bases from J, the junction kept 7 bases outside the gene matches. In germline, CDR1 is SGHTA, CDR2 FQGNSA. CDR3 length: 15 amino acids. The CDR3 spells CASSFTSGIHYEQYF. The CDR3 nucleotides are TGTGCCAGCAGCTTTACTAGCGGAATACACTACGAGCAGTACTTC.

There are a few counts of this clone. The chain recombines TRBV5-4 with TRBJ1-1; D uncertain. With 4 bases removed from V and 3 bases from J, the gap between germline ends came to 7 bases. From germline, CDR1 is SGHNT and CDR2 YYREEE (reference sequence). The CDR3 loop spans 12 amino acids. CDR3 amino acids: CASSRGDTEAFF. The CDR3 bases are TGTGCCAGCAGCCGCGGGGACACTGAAGCTTTCTTT.

This clone is a singleton in its sample. This chain links TRBV28 with TRBJ2-7; the D gene is possibly TRBD2 (7 bases). V was trimmed by 2 bases and J by 7 bases, leaving 27 bases between them. The CDR3 has 18 residues. Germline CDR1 is MDHEN and CDR2 is SYDVKM. Written as DNA, the CDR3 is TGTGCCAGCAGTTTAGGGGGCGGGGCTAGCGGAGGGGTTAGAGAGCAGTACTTC. Encoded protein: CASSLGGGASGGVREQYF.

This sequence joins TRBV18 and TRBJ2-5, with D hard to call. Germline V lookup: CDR1 KGHSH, CDR2 LQKENI. V lost 6 bases to trimming and J lost 1 base, with 18 bases between them. The length of the CDR3 is 16 residues. CDR3 amino acids: CASSPLERTTQETQYF. The CDR3 DNA sequence: TGTGCCAGCTCCCCGCTAGAGCGCACTACCCAAGAGACCCAGTACTTC.

This chain uses TRBV5-1 with TRBJ1-2; perhaps TRBD1 as D (5 bases). V was trimmed by 0 bases and J by 3 bases, leaving 15 bases between them. The CDR3 covers 16 residues. The germline CDR1 and CDR2 sequences are SGHRS and YFSETQ. CDR3: CASSLASGWGDYGYTF. In DNA, the CDR3 is TGCGCCAGCAGCTTGGCATCAGGGTGGGGGGACTATGGCTACACCTTC.

V usage is TRBV4-3 and J usage is TRBJ2-2; TRBD2 matches 12 bases. The CDR3 spans 22 residues. Germline-derived CDR1 and CDR2 are LGHNA and YSLEER. Trimming cost V 4 bases and J 4 bases; bases outside gene matches: 22. The CDR3 reads CASSRLAASSGGVSSPTGELFF. DNA of the CDR3: TGCGCCAGCAGCCGACTGGCGGCTTCTAGCGGGGGGGTTAGTTCGCCCACCGGGGAGCTGTTTTTT.